The present entry profiles one T cell receptor beta chain with its context. Its antigen is as yet unknown. With the read ending 3 residues before the CDR3 end, the germline J gene is used to fill in that end. CD4+CD25+CD127- Tregs, CD4+CD25- non-Tregs, CD4 and CD8 cells were sorted. TCRdb's copy holds only in-frame clones and misses some; the assay was immunoSEQ multiplex PCR. This sample contains around 48,000 clones. The source of the sample is a study of Tregs in tolerant kidney transplant recipients. About the study: Recipients received nonmyeloablative bone marrow transplants from related graft donors, with transient mixed chimerism.

Study-wide points: Activated donor B cell expansion appeared to reveal the most relevant donor-specific TCRbeta repertoire.

The CDR3 sequence is 16 residues long. Trimming took 2 bases from V and 9 from J; bases not matched to a gene: 11. Germline V lookup: CDR1 GTSNPN, CDR2 SVGIG (reference sequence). The sequence was obtained from a human donor who received a combined kidney and bone marrow transplant. This chain connects TRBV30 to TRBJ1-6; 9 bases match TRBD1. Sequenced here: CD4+ T cells from blood, sampled before the transplant. CDR3 sequence reads: CAWSPTSGTGSSPLHF. CDR3 DNA, as far as it was read: TGTGCCTGGAGTCCCACATCCGGGACAGGGTCTTCACCC.